Listed here are 11 T cell receptor beta chains from one sample, sequenced in a study of metastatic and nonmetastatic thyroid tumors. TCRdb re-called the PCR reads through MiXCR. This repertoire shows tens of thousands of clones, roughly 27% found once; its top ten account for 8% to 10%. Each patient went into thyroid surgery without having received any treatment. Material: blood. Receptor source: a female donor with papillary thyroid cancer or a benign thyroid nodule (not recorded which). Some clones in this sample may be carry-over from other donors' samples.

This chain uses TRBV7-8 with TRBJ1-3; no clear D. The V end lost 5 bases, the J end lost 2 bases, and 10 bases lay between the germline ends. The CDR3 runs to 14 residues. Germline-derived CDR1 and CDR2 are SGHVS and FQNEAQ. This CDR3 is CASSTQEAGNTIYF. DNA of the CDR3: TGTGCCAGCAGCACGCAGGAAGCTGGAAACACCATATATTTT.

This clone was seen a few times. The germline gene is not matched at one end of the junction; a read error may be the cause. The same CDR3 arises from other DNA sequences in this sample as well. This sequence joins TRBV15 and TRBJ2-2; TRBD1 matches at 8 bases. The CDR3 extends over 14 amino acids. Germline V CDR1 and CDR2: LNHNV, YYDKDF (reference sequence). The CDR3 DNA sequence: TGTGCCATCAGAGGACAGGGATCCACCGGTGAGCTGTTTTTC. Amino acid sequence: CAIRGQGSTGELFF.

By share, this clone ranks as medium-sized (0.01 to 0.1%). The gene calls are TRBV28 and TRBJ2-7; D gene uncertain. The CDR3 length is 13 residues. V was shortened by 8 bases and J by 5 bases, with 16 bases between the two germline ends. Germline CDR1 and CDR2: MDHEN and SYDVKM. Here the CDR3 reads CASGLTVSHEQYF. CDR3 DNA sequence: TGTGCCAGCGGGCTGACGGTATCCCACGAGCAGTACTTC.

In its sample, this clone was seen a few times. The V gene is TRBV6-2 or TRBV6-3, the J gene TRBJ1-2; D not resolved. Trimming shortened V by 4 bases and J by 8 bases, and 8 bases separated the two germline ends. In germline, CDR1 is MNHEY, CDR2 SVGEGT. CDR3 size: 11 residues. The CDR3 DNA is TGTGCCAGCAGTTCAAGTAAAGGCTACACCTTC. Its translation: CASSSSKGYTF.

In its sample, this clone was seen many times. This chain connects TRBV20-1 to TRBJ2-1, with 8 bases fitting TRBD2. The V gene end was trimmed by 6 bases and the J gene end by 6 bases; junction bases not matched to a gene: 10. This CDR3 has 14 residues. The germline V gene has CDR1 DFQATT and CDR2 SNEGSKA (reference sequence). The chain's CDR3 is CSARGLDLFNEQFF. CDR3 bases: TGCAGTGCAAGGGGACTAGATTTGTTCAATGAGCAGTTCTTC.

The chain has TRBV19 and TRBJ1-1; D remains unclear. This CDR3 is 16 amino acids long. Trimming left V 5 bases short and J 8 bases short, with 24 bases between. Per the germline V gene, CDR1 is LNHDA and CDR2 is SQIVND (reference sequence). Written as DNA, the CDR3 is TGTGCCAGTAGTGGTTTCCTGGCAGAACGACGGACGGAAGCTTTCTTT. Translating it yields CASSGFLAERRTEAFF.

This clone was picked up a small number of times. This sequence joins TRBV6-5 and TRBJ2-2; D tentatively reads TRBD1 or TRBD2 (5 bases each). V lost 4 bases and J 0 bases, leaving 18 bases between the germline ends. The CDR3 runs 18 residues. The germline CDR1 and CDR2 sequences are MNHEY and SVGAGI. The CDR3 DNA is TGTGCCAGCAGTTCCGACCCCTGGGACCTTGCGAACACCGGGGAGCTGTTTTTT. It encodes CASSSDPWDLANTGELFF.

J is TRBJ2-1 and V is TRBV30, with 9 nucleotides matching TRBD2. The germline V gene has CDR1 GTSNPN and CDR2 SVGIG (reference sequence). Losses at the gene ends were 2 bases for V and 9 bases for J; bases not matched to a gene: 11. CDR3 length: 15 amino acids. The CDR3 coding sequence is TGTGCCTGGAGTACCGGCGGGCGGGGGGGCGGTGAGCAGTTCTTC. As protein: CAWSTGGRGGGEQFF.

This clone has ten or more counts. The chain has TRBV4-1 and TRBJ2-5; D may be TRBD2 (6 bases). CDR3 length equals 13 residues. CDR1 MGHRA and CDR2 YSYEKL come from the germline V gene. The germline V and J ends were trimmed by 4 bases and 2 bases, with 8 bases remaining between them. CDR3 in amino acids: CASSLSGQETQYF. CDR3 DNA sequence: TGCGCCAGCAGCCTTAGCGGACAAGAGACCCAGTACTTC.

This clone was seen at least ten times. The V gene is TRBV7-2, the J gene TRBJ2-1; unclear D gene. The length of the CDR3 is 15 residues. Looked up from germline, CDR1 is SGHTA and CDR2 is FQGNSA. With 1 base removed from V and 6 bases from J, the gap between germline ends came to 13 bases. The CDR3, as DNA: TGTGCCAGCAGCTTAGTGGATGTTAGATTCAATGAGCAGTTCTTC. This encodes CASSLVDVRFNEQFF.

V gene TRBV20-1 combines with J gene TRBJ1-1; D gene uncertain. Trimming took off 3 bases at V and 0 bases at J, with 8 bases between the two ends. There are 13 residues in the CDR3. CDR1 DFQATT and CDR2 SNEGSKA come from the germline V gene (reference sequence). As DNA, the CDR3 is TGCAGTGCTAGGTGGCAGATGAACACTGAAGCTTTCTTT. Translation: CSARWQMNTEAFF.